This entry lists 29 T cell receptor beta chains sequenced from one sample in a study of blood T cell repertoires in COVID-19 (dated by TCRdb to 2018 to 2021). Libraries were made using the immunoSEQ multiplex PCR assay. TCRdb carries this immuneACCESS record with in-frame sequences only. Its versions omit some clonotypes, under half of them owing to an unresolved V gene in the studies checked, with the rest unexplained. This sample has over 85,000 clones in its table, and 88% of those were observed once. The top ten clones comprise 7.5% to 9.5% of the sample. The sequenced sample was peripheral blood. The origin of the receptors is a woman in her 70s with acute or convalescent COVID-19.

V and J are TRBV21-1 and TRBJ1-5; TRBD1, the D gene given by the table, was not confirmed from the DNA. TRBV21-1 constitutes a pseudogene. The CDR3 consists of 14 residues. The CDR3 region is CASSRHPGNQPQHF. The CDR3 DNA is TGTGCCAGCAGTCGACATCCGGGCAATCAGCCCCAGCATTTT.

This clone was detected only a few times. The chain has TRBV28 and TRBJ2-3, with 10 bases that match TRBD2. Germline CDR1 MDHEN, CDR2 SYDVKM. The V segment lost 5 bases and the J segment 3 bases; nucleotides outside the gene matches: 20. CDR3 length: 20 amino acids. The CDR3 spells CASSPPAGGPFGSGTDTQYF. CDR3 DNA: TGTGCCAGCAGTCCGCCAGCGGGAGGGCCATTTGGATCTGGTACAGATACGCAGTATTTT.

The J gene is TRBJ1-6, the V gene TRBV5-6, with TRBD1 identical over 9 bases. V dropped 4 bases and J dropped 10; count of bases not matched to a gene: 18. Per the germline V gene, CDR1 is SGHDT and CDR2 is YYEEEE. The CDR3 spans 18 residues. The CDR3 region has the DNA TGTGCCAGCAGCGTTCGGACAGGGGTAGGGTGGAGAGGGTCACCCCTCCACTTT. It translates to CASSVRTGVGWRGSPLHF.

The CDR3 nucleotides are TGTGCCTGGGGACAGGGCAAGAATGAAAAACTGTTTTTT. Protein sequence: CAWGQGKNEKLFF. The rearrangement links TRBV30 to TRBJ1-4; 8 bases are shared with TRBD1. CDR3 length: 13 amino acids. Germline V gene data show CDR1 as GTSNPN and CDR2 as SVGIG (reference sequence). V shed 5 bases, J shed 5 bases, and the junction held 4 bases outside the gene matches.

DNA of the CDR3: TGTGCCACCTCGAGGACTAGCGCCGGGGAGCTGTTTTTT. It translates to CATSRTSAGELFF. J is TRBJ2-2 and V is TRBV15; 9 nucleotides match TRBD2. Trimming cost V 8 bases and J 6 bases; bases outside gene matches: 4. Germline V gene sequence: CDR1 LNHNV, CDR2 YYDKDF (reference sequence). The CDR3 runs to 13 residues.

This clone was found a few times. The chain is built from TRBV4-1 and TRBJ1-1; no clear D gene. The V end lost 1 base, the J end lost 11 bases, and 11 bases lay between the germline ends. The CDR3 extends over 12 amino acids. Germline CDR1 and CDR2: MGHRA and YSYEKL. As DNA, the CDR3 is TGCGCCAGCAGCCAAGGGCCCTGGCTGGCTTTCTTT. Translating gives CASSQGPWLAFF.

The genes are TRBV3-1 (or the pseudogene TRBV3-2) and TRBJ1-2, with TRBD1 identical over 9 bases. The CDR3 length is 16 residues. The V gene's germline CDR1 is LGHDT and CDR2 YNNKEL (reference sequence). With V trimmed by 4 bases and J by 0 bases, 6 bases remained unmatched. Here the CDR3 DNA reads TGTGCCAGCAGCCTGCTACAGGGGGCCGCTAACTATGGCTACACCTTC. It encodes CASSLLQGAANYGYTF.

This chain connects TRBV3-1 (or the pseudogene TRBV3-2) to TRBJ2-1; the match to TRBD1 covers 7 bases. CDR3 length: 18 residues. The V and J ends lost 0 bases and 9 bases, in that order; junction bases with no gene match: 17. The germline gives CDR1 LGHDT, CDR2 YNNKEL (reference sequence). CDR3 coding DNA: TGTGCCAGCAGCCAAGAGGTTAAGGGGGCATATTCTATCCGTGAGCAGTTCTTC. This gives the protein CASSQEVKGAYSIREQFF.

The V gene is TRBV18, the J gene TRBJ2-5, with 8 bases fitting TRBD1. The germline V gene has CDR1 KGHSH and CDR2 LQKENI. The CDR3 spans 13 residues. The V and J ends lost 1 base and 14 bases, in that order; junction bases with no gene match: 9. The CDR3 DNA follows: TGTGCCAGCTCACCACGGGGGACAGGCCCCCTTTACTTC. Protein: CASSPRGTGPLYF.

V usage is TRBV2 and J usage is TRBJ2-1; maybe TRBD1 (6 bases). V was pared by 4 bases and J by 4 bases, with 8 bases between. Per the germline V gene, CDR1 is SNHLY and CDR2 is FYNNEI. The CDR3 length is 13 residues. The CDR3, as DNA: TGTGCCAGCAGTGGACAGGTTTACAATGAGCAGTTCTTC. Translated: CASSGQVYNEQFF.

This chain connects TRBV15 to TRBJ2-7; 8 bases are shared with TRBD1. CDR1 and CDR2 from the germline V gene are LNHNV and YYDKDF (reference sequence). Germline trimming cut 0 bases from V and 3 bases from J; bases unmatched to any gene: 7. The CDR3 has 16 residues. CDR3 nucleotide sequence: TGTGCCACCAGCAGAGAGTATGCGGGACAGGTCTACGAGCAGTACTTC. Its protein product is CATSREYAGQVYEQYF. Variable domain in full (rest from reference TRBV15 and TRBJ2-7): DAMVIQNPRYQVTQFGKPVTLSCSQTLNHNVMYWYQQKSSQAPKLLFHYYDKDFNNEADTPDNFQSRRPNTSFCFLDIRSPGLGDTAMYLCATSREYAGQVYEQYFGPGTRLTVT.

This clone came up a few times. This chain uses TRBV7-9 with TRBJ1-2, with no clear D. Trimming took off 2 bases at V and 6 bases at J, with 10 bases between the two ends. The CDR3 consists of 13 residues. Per germline, CDR1 SEHNR and CDR2 FQNEAQ (reference sequence). Written as DNA, the CDR3 is TGTGCCAGCAGCTTATTCACTCTTAATGGCTACACCTTC. It codes for CASSLFTLNGYTF.

The chain is built from TRBV2 and TRBJ1-5; the D gene is possibly TRBD1 (6 bases). Germline loops: CDR1 SNHLY, CDR2 FYNNEI. Trimming cost V 6 bases and J 1 base, with 13 bases left between them. CDR3 length: 15 amino acids. DNA of the CDR3: TGTGCCAGCAGCCCGGGGGGGGCAAGCAATCAGCCCCAGCATTTT. It yields the protein CASSPGGASNQPQHF.

V gene TRBV7-2 combines with J gene TRBJ1-3; D is uncertain. The germline V gene encodes CDR1 SGHTA and CDR2 FQGNSA. V shed 5 bases and J shed 1 base, with 18 bases lying between them. The CDR3 is 17 amino acids. CDR3 sequence: CASSRSHRGSSGNTIYF. In DNA form, the CDR3 reads TGTGCCAGCAGCCGCTCTCACCGGGGATCGTCTGGAAACACCATATATTTT.

CDR3 residues: CASSETFDSGNTIYF. CDR3 nucleotide sequence: TGTGCCAGCTCAGAGACTTTCGACTCTGGAAACACCATATATTTT. V usage is TRBV18 and J usage is TRBJ1-3; no reliable D call. V gave up 5 bases and J gave up 0 bases, with 11 bases separating them. This CDR3 is 15 amino acids long. Germline loops: CDR1 KGHSH, CDR2 LQKENI.

This clone came up a few times. This chain joins TRBV4-2 and TRBJ2-1; 14 bases are shared with TRBD2. The CDR3 covers 16 residues. The J segment lost 6 bases and the V segment lost 4 bases, leaving 5 bases of the junction unmatched. Germline CDR1 is LGHNA and CDR2 is YNFKEQ. The chain's CDR3 is CASSPGLAGDINEQFF. CDR3 nucleotide sequence: TGTGCCAGCAGCCCGGGACTAGCGGGAGATATCAATGAGCAGTTCTTC.

This sequence joins TRBV5-6 and TRBJ2-7; 7 bases are a match to TRBD1. Germline CDR1 reads SGHDT; CDR2 reads YYEEEE. V dropped 4 bases and J dropped 2; count of bases not matched to a gene: 3. This CDR3 spans 13 amino acids. The CDR3 coding sequence is TGTGCCAGCAGCCCCACAGGGGCCTACGAGCAGTACTTC. As protein: CASSPTGAYEQYF. The full variable domain, with the rest looked up from reference TRBV5-6 and TRBJ2-7, is DAGVTQSPTHLIKTRGQQVTLRCSPKSGHDTVSWYQQALGQGPQFIFQYYEEEERQRGNFPDRFSGHQFPNYSSELNVNALLLGDSALYLCASSPTGAYEQYFGPGTRLTVT.

In nucleotides, the CDR3 is TGTGCCAGCAACCGGGCGGGTGAAAAACTGTTTTTT. It yields the protein CASNRAGEKLFF. The rearrangement links TRBV5-4 to TRBJ1-4; D gene uncertain. V shed 6 bases and J shed 7 bases, with 10 bases lying between them. This CDR3 has 12 residues. Germline CDR1 is SGHNT and CDR2 is YYREEE (reference sequence).

V and J are TRBV6-5 and TRBJ1-1; perhaps TRBD1 as D (6 bases). Trimming pared 6 bases from V and 5 bases from J, leaving 19 bases between. Germline V lookup: CDR1 MNHEY, CDR2 SVGAGI. The CDR3 runs to 15 residues. Here the CDR3 reads CASRKDFSRGTEAFF. As DNA, the CDR3 is TGTGCCAGCAGAAAGGACTTCTCTAGGGGGACTGAAGCTTTCTTT.

This rearrangement joins TRBV10-1 to TRBJ1-5, with a weak D call TRBD1 (6 bases). CDR3 length: 14 amino acids. V was cut by 9 bases and J by 3 bases, with 15 bases left in between. Germline V gene sequence: CDR1 WNHNN, CDR2 SYGVQD (reference sequence). For the CDR3, the DNA is TGCGCCAGGAAAAGACAGGCTAACAATCAGCCCCAGCATTTT. Amino acid sequence: CARKRQANNQPQHF.

A single count supports this clone. The chain carries TRBV30 and TRBJ2-7; 8 bases align to TRBD2. The CDR3 has 14 residues. CDR1 and CDR2 from the germline V gene are GTSNPN and SVGIG (reference sequence). J was trimmed by 6 bases and V by 0 bases; bases with no gene match: 7. In DNA, the CDR3 is TGTGCCTGGAGTGTAGTTAGCGGGATCGGCGAGCAGTACTTC. Its protein is CAWSVVSGIGEQYF.

The genes are TRBV3-1 (or the pseudogene TRBV3-2) and TRBJ2-1, with 7 bases aligning to TRBD2. Unmatched junction bases numbered 7, after V lost 1 base and J lost 4 bases. The CDR3 extends over 16 amino acids. Germline V gene lookup returns CDR1 LGHDT and CDR2 YNNKEL (reference sequence). CDR3 sequence reads: CASSQGLASGYNEQFF. The CDR3 region has the DNA TGTGCCAGCAGCCAAGGGTTGGCTAGCGGATACAATGAGCAGTTCTTC.

The chain recombines TRBV2 with TRBJ1-2; D not certain. The CDR3 covers 15 residues. Germline-derived CDR1 and CDR2 are SNHLY and FYNNEI. Deletions cut 6 bases from V and 4 bases from J, with 18 bases between. CDR3 sequence (DNA): TGTGCCAGCAGGAATTGGCGGGAGTTCGGCTATGGCTACACCTTC. Amino acids: CASRNWREFGYGYTF.

This rearrangement joins TRBV7-3 to TRBJ2-7, with D perhaps TRBD1 (6 bases). Germline lookup yields CDR1 SGHTA and CDR2 FQGTGA. V was pared by 2 bases and J by 2 bases, with 22 bases between. This CDR3 has 18 residues. This CDR3 is CASSLSFTRGDRTYEQYF. The CDR3 DNA follows: TGTGCCAGCAGCTTATCCTTTACGAGGGGAGACAGGACCTACGAGCAGTACTTC.

The rearrangement uses TRBV9 and TRBJ1-6; D remains ambiguous. The CDR3 covers 16 residues. Germline CDR1 SGDLS, CDR2 YYNGEE. V was clipped by 5 bases and J by 4 bases, with 16 bases between them. CDR3 DNA sequence: TGTGCCAGCAGTGCGTCAGGTGCCTTATATAATTCACCCCTCCACTTT. As protein: CASSASGALYNSPLHF.

The chain links TRBV3-1 (or the pseudogene TRBV3-2) to TRBJ2-3, with 8 bases aligning to TRBD2. Germline assignment: CDR1 LGHDT and CDR2 YNNKEL (reference sequence). The V segment lost 6 bases and the J segment 0 bases; nucleotides outside the gene matches: 14. The CDR3 sequence is 18 residues long. The CDR3 protein is CASSTRGSGLGSTDTQYF. The CDR3 bases are TGTGCCAGCAGTACCAGAGGATCGGGACTAGGCAGCACAGATACGCAGTATTTT.

This clone was detected only once. V gene TRBV21-1 combines with J gene TRBJ2-7; whether TRBD2, the table's D call, matches the DNA was not checked. TRBV21-1 is noted as a pseudogene. The CDR3 extends over 14 amino acids. The CDR3 reads CASRIRRSPYEQYF. CDR3 nucleotide sequence: TGTGCCAGCAGAATTAGACGGAGCCCCTACGAGCAGTACTTC.

The genes are TRBV30 and TRBJ2-3; TRBD2 agrees at 8 bases. The CDR3 sequence is 12 residues long. Trimming took 2 bases from V and 14 from J; bases not matched to a gene: 9. Germline CDR1 reads GTSNPN; CDR2 reads SVGIG (reference sequence). CDR3 coding DNA: TGTGCCTGGAGTTTGACTAGCGCGGGATCGTATTTT. Protein sequence: CAWSLTSAGSYF.

This clone was counted a few times. V usage is TRBV30 and J usage is TRBJ2-1; D perhaps matches TRBD2 (6 bases). V was cut by 8 bases and J by 13 bases, with 18 bases left in between. This CDR3 is 11 amino acids long. Per the germline V gene, CDR1 is GTSNPN and CDR2 is SVGIG (reference sequence). The CDR3, as DNA: TGTGCCGGGGGACTCCCGGAGAGCCAGTTCTTC. It yields the protein CAGGLPESQFF.